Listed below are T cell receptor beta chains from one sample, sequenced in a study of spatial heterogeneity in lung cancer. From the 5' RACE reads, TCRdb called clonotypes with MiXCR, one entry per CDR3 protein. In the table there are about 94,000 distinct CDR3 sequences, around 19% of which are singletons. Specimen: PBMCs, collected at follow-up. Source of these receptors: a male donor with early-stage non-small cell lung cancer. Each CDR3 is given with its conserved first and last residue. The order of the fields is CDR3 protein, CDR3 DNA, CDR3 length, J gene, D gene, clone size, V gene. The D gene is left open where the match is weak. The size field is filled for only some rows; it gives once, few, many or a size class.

cdr3_aa: CARSRAGNEAFF
cdr3_nt: TGCGCCAGGAGTCGTGCGGGAAATGAAGCTTTCTTT
cdr3_length: 12
j_call: TRBJ1-1
d_call: .
clone_size: .
v_call: TRBV10-1

cdr3_aa: CASTTTDLRGQPQHF
cdr3_nt: TGTGCCAGCACCACCACCGACCTGAGGGGACAGCCCCAGCATTTT
cdr3_length: 15
j_call: TRBJ1-5
d_call: .
clone_size: few
v_call: TRBV6-2/TRBV6-3

cdr3_aa: CASSSQGRSGYTF
cdr3_nt: TGTGCCAGCAGCTCCCAGGGGAGAAGCGGCTACACCTTC
cdr3_length: 13
j_call: TRBJ1-2
d_call: .
clone_size: few
v_call: TRBV12-3/TRBV12-4

cdr3_aa: CSVGGLAGGLAKNIQYF
cdr3_nt: TGCAGCGTTGGGGGACTAGCGGGAGGACTAGCCAAAAACATTCAGTACTTC
cdr3_length: 17
j_call: TRBJ2-4
d_call: TRBD2
clone_size: .
v_call: TRBV29-1

cdr3_aa: CSVEPEGAGGYYNEQFF
cdr3_nt: TGCAGCGTTGAACCCGAGGGCGCGGGAGGGTATTACAATGAGCAGTTCTTC
cdr3_length: 17
j_call: TRBJ2-1
d_call: TRBD2
clone_size: .
v_call: TRBV29-1

cdr3_aa: CASSPRETSGYTGELFF
cdr3_nt: TGTGCCAGCAGCCCCCGGGAAACTAGCGGATACACCGGGGAGCTGTTTTTT
cdr3_length: 17
j_call: TRBJ2-2
d_call: TRBD2
clone_size: many
v_call: TRBV7-9

cdr3_aa: CSAAAGTQNEKLFF
cdr3_nt: TGCAGTGCTGCGGCCGGGACGCAGAATGAAAAACTGTTTTTT
cdr3_length: 14
j_call: TRBJ1-4
d_call: .
clone_size: .
v_call: TRBV20-1

cdr3_aa: CASGLQRTSSYNEQFF
cdr3_nt: TGTGCTAGTGGTTTACAGCGGACGAGCTCCTACAATGAGCAGTTCTTC
cdr3_length: 16
j_call: TRBJ2-1
d_call: .
clone_size: .
v_call: TRBV12-5

cdr3_aa: CTTSSRSGSEQFF
cdr3_nt: TGTACCACCAGCAGTAGAAGCGGCAGTGAGCAGTTCTTC
cdr3_length: 13
j_call: TRBJ2-1
d_call: .
clone_size: .
v_call: TRBV15

cdr3_aa: CASSPTRTSGSDLREQYF
cdr3_nt: TGTGCCAGCAGCCCAACTCGGACTAGCGGGAGTGACCTCCGGGAGCAGTACTTC
cdr3_length: 18
j_call: TRBJ2-7
d_call: TRBD2
clone_size: few
v_call: TRBV5-6

cdr3_aa: CAWSKTGSTEAFF
cdr3_nt: TGTGCCTGGAGCAAGACAGGGAGCACTGAAGCTTTCTTT
cdr3_length: 13
j_call: TRBJ1-1
d_call: TRBD1
clone_size: few
v_call: TRBV30

cdr3_aa: CASSYRTGVGTGELFF
cdr3_nt: TGTGCCAGCAGTTACCGGACAGGGGTGGGCACCGGGGAGCTGTTTTTT
cdr3_length: 16
j_call: TRBJ2-2
d_call: TRBD1
clone_size: many
v_call: TRBV6-5

cdr3_aa: CASSLGTKNTEAFF
cdr3_nt: TGTGCCAGCAGCCTTGGGACAAAGAACACTGAAGCTTTCTTT
cdr3_length: 14
j_call: TRBJ1-1
d_call: .
clone_size: .
v_call: TRBV3-1

cdr3_aa: CASSPLRQGFQDRPDTQYF
cdr3_nt: TGTGCCAGCAGTCCCCTGAGACAGGGGTTTCAAGACCGTCCAGATACGCAGTATTTT
cdr3_length: 19
j_call: TRBJ2-3
d_call: TRBD1
clone_size: .
v_call: TRBV12-3/TRBV12-4

cdr3_aa: CASSSRRGATNEKLFF
cdr3_nt: TGTGCCAGCAGCTCGCGCAGGGGCGCAACTAATGAAAAACTGTTTTTT
cdr3_length: 16
j_call: TRBJ1-4
d_call: .
clone_size: few
v_call: TRBV7-9

cdr3_aa: CASSTSPRNNEQFF
cdr3_nt: TGTGCCAGCAGCACATCCCCTAGAAACAATGAGCAGTTCTTC
cdr3_length: 14
j_call: TRBJ2-1
d_call: .
clone_size: .
v_call: TRBV7-9

cdr3_aa: CASSYRNYGYTF
cdr3_nt: TGTGCCAGCAGCTACAGGAACTATGGCTACACCTTC
cdr3_length: 12
j_call: TRBJ1-2
d_call: .
clone_size: .
v_call: TRBV2

cdr3_aa: CASSPSGANDQPQHF
cdr3_nt: TGTGCCAGCAGCCCTTCGGGGGCGAACGATCAGCCCCAGCATTTT
cdr3_length: 15
j_call: TRBJ1-5
d_call: .
clone_size: .
v_call: TRBV12-3/TRBV12-4

cdr3_aa: CASSEKGQLGSEAFF
cdr3_nt: TGTGCCAGCAGCGAGAAAGGACAACTAGGATCTGAAGCTTTCTTT
cdr3_length: 15
j_call: TRBJ1-1
d_call: .
clone_size: .
v_call: TRBV9

cdr3_aa: CAWRFHTGSLTGELFF
cdr3_nt: TGTGCCTGGCGTTTCCATACGGGCTCACTCACCGGGGAGCTGTTTTTT
cdr3_length: 16
j_call: TRBJ2-2
d_call: .
clone_size: few
v_call: TRBV30

cdr3_aa: CASSEKSGLAAANEQFF
cdr3_nt: TGCGCCAGCAGTGAGAAGTCCGGACTAGCGGCGGCCAATGAGCAGTTCTTC
cdr3_length: 17
j_call: TRBJ2-1
d_call: TRBD2
clone_size: few
v_call: TRBV10-1

cdr3_aa: CASSLQRSGRTDTQYF
cdr3_nt: TGTGCCAGCAGCTTACAGCGTAGCGGGCGAACAGATACGCAGTATTTT
cdr3_length: 16
j_call: TRBJ2-3
d_call: TRBD2
clone_size: .
v_call: TRBV7-2